This section outlines one TCR beta chain sequence together with its context. In blood CD8+ and CD4+ T cells, TCR beta underwent sequencing. Patients with Susac syndrome met the recently defined diagnostic criteria for definite or probable disease. This sample is part of a study of CD8 T cells in Susac syndrome. Germline CDR1 and CDR2: SGHDT and YYEEEE. The CDR3 extends over 13 amino acids. Trimming removed 3 bases from V and 2 bases from J; junction bases left unmatched: 1. RNA amounts of about 0.45 to 1 ug underwent reverse transcription with random hexamers. Amplification of TCR beta CDR3 used immunoSEQ multiplex PCR across 54 Vbeta and 13 Jbeta. TCRdb reprocessed the immunoSEQ multiplex PCR reads with MiXCR, giving one entry per CDR3 protein. The top ten hold about 0.3% of the sample, which has tens of thousands of distinct CDR3 sequences, about 94% seen once.

Sequenced: CD4+ T cells from PBMCs. The genes are TRBV5-6 and TRBJ2-5; 7 bases align to TRBD1. The sequence was obtained from a human donor with Susac syndrome. CDR3 bases: TGTGCCAGCAGCTGGGACAGTCAAGAGACCCAGTACTTC. It is translated as CASSWDSQETQYF.